This T cell receptor (beta chain) stems from a study of OX40 agonist ivuxolimab in advanced cancers. For context, the study as a whole: The costimulatory receptor OX40 (CD134) was targeted by ivuxolimab, a fully human IgG2 agonistic monoclonal antibody. Partial responses occurred in three dose-escalation patients: two with cutaneous melanoma and one with hepatocellular carcinoma. Peripheral TCRbeta sequencing aimed to test whether ivuxolimab altered TCR sequence diversity and caused clonal T-cell expansion. Intravenous ivuxolimab was administered to patients every 2 weeks at six dose levels: 0.01, 0.1, 0.3, 1.5, 3 and 10 mg/kg. The paper covers the monotherapy dose-escalation part of the phase I ivuxolimab trial, which included N of about 50 patients. The dose-escalation cohort was 82.7% male with a mean age of about 58 years, ranging from about 20 to 85. Of the roughly 54 patients in dose escalation, 19 had hepatocellular carcinoma, some 15 had melanoma, 9 had renal cell carcinoma and 9 had head and neck cancer. Patients were allowed to have had prior anti-PD-1, anti-PD-L1 or anti-CTLA-4 therapy, and roughly 40% of the dose-escalation patients had previously received checkpoint inhibitors.

Results and caveats for the whole study, not just this receptor: Antigen specificity was not determined for the clonally expanded peripheral T cells. At doses of 0.1 to 3.0 mg/kg, clonal expansion of both CD4+ and CD8+ T cells in blood was seen between baseline and week 6. Partial responders in the 0.1-3.0 mg/kg groups had among the lowest normalized peripheral clonal expansion, especially among CD8+ T cells. After ivuxolimab, CD8+ T cells had more expanded clones than CD4+ T cells on average. Low levels of normalized T-cell clonal expansion were also seen in some patients who did not respond.

Its CDR3 holds 16 amino acids, cysteine through phenylalanine. Just CDR3 DNA is preserved here, 48 bases in frame from base 1. The germline V gene specifies LGHNA as CDR1 and YNFKEQ as CDR2. V gives up 0 bases and J gives up 1 base, and the segment between their germline ends measures 9 bases. To sequence the TCRbeta CDR3 region, genomic DNA was isolated from the sorted cells. TCRbeta CDR3 regions were sequenced using the immunoSEQ Assay. TCRdb stores this immuneACCESS table with in-frame sequences only. Part of the clones is absent; in the studies checked, under half of the shortfall reflects unresolved V genes, and no reason is known for the rest. The sample table lists some 100,000 clones, approximately 81% of them with a count of one. Roughly 1.1% of the sample lies in the top ten. A note on this clone: What this receptor recognizes is not known. No base quality information exists; no much larger clone differs at one position. Different DNA sequences within this sample yield the same CDR3.

Patients with a history of autoimmune disease or receiving systemic immunosuppression were excluded from the trial. In every dose cohort, peripheral blood was drawn for TCR sequencing at baseline, cycle 4 day 1, and cycle 7 day 1. Samples were obtained from an open-label, multicenter, first-in-human phase I dose-escalation trial of ivuxolimab. The trial enrolled adults with locally advanced or metastatic head and neck squamous cell, hepatocellular, melanoma or renal cell carcinoma. Before TCR sequencing, CD4+ T cells and CD8+ T cells from peripheral blood were sorted into separate populations. This material consisted of CD4+ or CD8+ T cells sorted from blood, taken in a trial of the OX40 agonist ivuxolimab. The clonotype originates from an adult with an advanced solid tumor such as melanoma, head and neck, liver or kidney cancer. The rearrangement combines TRBV4-2 with TRBJ2-2, with a weak D call of TRBD1 (6 bases match). The encoded CDR3 is CASSQEGGQNTGELFF. The DNA sequence follows: TGTGCCAGCAGCCAAGAAGGGGGACAGAACACCGGGGAGCTGTTTTTT.